This is a list of T cell receptor beta chains from one sample in a study of low-dose radiotherapy and immunotherapy resistance in tumors. A single record per CDR3 protein comes from TCRdb applying MiXCR to the reads. The table has roughly 95,000 distinct CDR3 sequences, around a fifth seen once. Here the sequenced sample was PBMCs, taken after low-dose radiotherapy plus immunotherapy. These receptors all come from a female donor with ovarian cancer. Both conserved end residues are part of each CDR3. Each record gives: clone size, D gene, V gene, J gene, CDR3 DNA, CDR3 protein. The D gene is left open where the match is weak. Clone size is shown for a subset of rows, as once, few, many or a class of expanded clone.

NA,NA,TRBV9,TRBJ1-2,TGTGCCAGCAGCGTATCCTACAGCGACTTTAACTATGGCTACACCTTC,CASSVSYSDFNYGYTF
NA,NA,TRBV20-1,TRBJ1-1,TGCAGTGCTAGTAACGGGCATCCTGAAGCTTTCTTT,CSASNGHPEAFF
many,NA,TRBV5-1,TRBJ1-1,TGCGCCAGCAGCTTGCATGGGGGGGAGAAGACTGAAGCTTTCTTT,CASSLHGGEKTEAFF
NA,TRBD2,TRBV20-1,TRBJ2-4,TGCAGTGCTACCCTGGGGGGTCGGGGGGGCCGTTATGGAAACATTCAGTACTTC,CSATLGGRGGRYGNIQYF
many,NA,TRBV29-1,TRBJ2-1,TGCAGCGTTGGGGGGGCGGAATACAATGAGCAGTTCTTC,CSVGGAEYNEQFF
many,NA,TRBV29-1,TRBJ1-5,TGCAGCGTTGATATCGGGAGCTTGGATCAGCCCCAGCATTTT,CSVDIGSLDQPQHF
many,TRBD2,TRBV7-8,TRBJ2-1,TGTGCCAGCAGCGGTCCGGGACTAGCGGGAGGATGGGCCTACGATGAGCAGTTCTTC,CASSGPGLAGGWAYDEQFF
few,TRBD1,TRBV12-3/TRBV12-4,TRBJ1-6,TGTGCCAGCAGTAAGGGACAGGGTGGGAGTTCACCCCTCCACTTT,CASSKGQGGSSPLHF
many,TRBD2,TRBV15,TRBJ2-5,TGTGCCACCAGCAGAGATCCCGGGCTAGCGGGAGTAGAGACCCAGTACTTC,CATSRDPGLAGVETQYF
many,NA,TRBV29-1,TRBJ2-3,TGCAGCGTGATGGAGGGGAGATTTTTTTATGATACGCAGTATTTT,CSVMEGRFFYDTQYF
many,NA,TRBV27,TRBJ1-4,TGTGCCAGCAGTCCATTAGAGGATGAAAAACTGTTTTTT,CASSPLEDEKLFF
many,TRBD1,TRBV6-2/TRBV6-3,TRBJ2-7,TGTGCCACAGGTCGGGACAGGGCTTACTACGAGCAGTACTTC,CATGRDRAYYEQYF
few,TRBD1,TRBV5-6,TRBJ1-2,TGTGCCAGCATCGGGACAGGGGGAATAGCAGTGAGTGGCTACACCTTC,CASIGTGGIAVSGYTF
many,TRBD2,TRBV20-1,TRBJ2-1,TGCAGTGCTAGAGATTTCAGGCGCGGGGGTGAGCAGTTCTTC,CSARDFRRGGEQFF
many,TRBD2,TRBV19,TRBJ2-7,TGTGCCAGTTCGACTAGCGGGGGAACCGAGCAGTACTTC,CASSTSGGTEQYF
many,NA,TRBV7-2,TRBJ1-3,TGTGCCAGCAGCTCCTCGGGACAACTCTCTGGAAACACCATATATTTT,CASSSSGQLSGNTIYF
many,NA,TRBV20-1,TRBJ2-3,TGCAGTGCTAGAGCTAGAAAACGTGAACCTAGCACAGATACGCAGTATTTT,CSARARKREPSTDTQYF
many,NA,TRBV14,TRBJ2-3,TGTGCCAGCAGCCAAGCCAGGGACACAGATACGCAGTATTTT,CASSQARDTDTQYF
NA,NA,TRBV5-5,TRBJ2-1,TGTGCCAGCAGCTTTAGGGAAGGGTACAATGAGCAGTTCTTC,CASSFREGYNEQFF
NA,TRBD1,TRBV12-3/TRBV12-4,TRBJ1-1,TGTGCCAGCAGTTTAGCTGCGGGACAGGTTGAAGCTTTCTTT,CASSLAAGQVEAFF
NA,TRBD1,TRBV5-1,TRBJ2-3,TGCGCCAGCAGCTTGAAGGGGGCATCAGATACGCAGTATTTT,CASSLKGASDTQYF
many,TRBD1,TRBV10-3,TRBJ1-6,TGTGCCATCAGAGGACAGGGAGGTAATTCACCCCTCCACTTT,CAIRGQGGNSPLHF
many,NA,TRBV15,TRBJ1-1,TGTGCCACCAGCCGGAGCCTCTCTCGGAACACTGAAGCTTTCTTT,CATSRSLSRNTEAFF
many,TRBD1,TRBV29-1,TRBJ2-7,TGCAGCCACGGGACAGGGGGTAACGAGCAGTACTTC,CSHGTGGNEQYF
many,TRBD1,TRBV7-9,TRBJ2-3,TGTGCCAGCAGCGCGACGGGACAGAGCACAGATACGCAGTATTTT,CASSATGQSTDTQYF